This T cell receptor (beta chain) was profiled in a study of cytotoxic CD8 clonotypes in ibrutinib-treated CLL. Study-wide findings and caveats: Baseline-level clonality went beyond age-matched healthy donors and moved in step with circulating CD8+ T-cell counts.

Comment on this clone: Its antigen remains unidentified.

J was trimmed by 2 bases and V by 4 bases; bases with no gene match: 6. Looked up from germline, CDR1 is MNHEY and CDR2 is SVGAGI. CDR3 length: 16 amino acids. Sequencing sought depths of 1 in 200,000 to 1 in 1 million T cells. TCRdb keeps only in-frame clones here, not all; method: immunoSEQ multiplex PCR. The sample shows about 250,000 clones, roughly 70% of them seen only once. The J gene is TRBJ2-3, the V gene TRBV6-5; 10 nucleotides match TRBD2. The source is a human donor with chronic lymphocytic leukemia. The sample in question was PBMCs, obtained after 24 months of ibrutinib treatment. The CDR3 nucleotides are TGTGCCAGCAGTTCCGGACTAGCGGAGGACACAGATACGCAGTATTTT. Protein sequence: CASSSGLAEDTDTQYF.